A selection of T cell receptor beta chains follows, all from one sample in a study of CD8 T cells in Susac syndrome. TCRdb redid the calling of the immunoSEQ multiplex PCR reads with MiXCR, one entry per CDR3 protein. The sample has about 210,000 distinct CDR3 sequences, roughly 96% seen once. The sequenced sample consisted of CD4+ T cells from PBMCs. These receptors were taken from a human donor with multiple sclerosis. CDR3s include the opening cysteine and the closing phenylalanine or tryptophan. D genes are given only for firm matches. The listing skips clone size in some rows; elsewhere it reads once, few, many or a size class.

D gene	V gene	clone size	J gene	CDR3 DNA	CDR3 protein
NA	TRBV29-1	NA	TRBJ2-3	TGCAGCGTCCTTCGGGCAGATACGCAGTATTTT	CSVLRADTQYF
NA	TRBV20-1	NA	TRBJ1-1	TGCAGTGCTAGGTGGACGGAGAACACTGAAGCTTTCTTT	CSARWTENTEAFF
NA	TRBV20-1	NA	TRBJ1-3	TGCAGTGCCCTCACCGGCACTGGAAACACCATATATTTT	CSALTGTGNTIYF
NA	TRBV13	few	TRBJ2-1	TGTGCCAGCAGCTGGACAGCCCACAATGAGCAGTTCTTC	CASSWTAHNEQFF
NA	TRBV28	NA	TRBJ1-2	TGTGCCAGCAGTTTAGGAGGGACACGGGACTATGGCTACACCTTC	CASSLGGTRDYGYTF
NA	TRBV6-6	NA	TRBJ1-1	TGTGCCAGCAGTTACGGTTTCGGGACAATGAACACTGAAGCTTTCTTT	CASSYGFGTMNTEAFF
NA	TRBV12-3/TRBV12-4	once	TRBJ2-7	TGTGCCAGCAGTTTCAGGGCTTTCGACGAGCAGTACTTC	CASSFRAFDEQYF
TRBD2	TRBV11-2	NA	TRBJ2-3	TGTGCCAGCAGCTGGACTAGCGGGGGGCACACAGATACGCAGTATTTT	CASSWTSGGHTDTQYF
NA	TRBV20-1	once	TRBJ1-5	TGCAGTGCTAGAGACTCGGGGCGGTTCGCCAATAGTCAGCCCCAGCATTTT	CSARDSGRFANSQPQHF
NA	TRBV4-2	NA	TRBJ1-4	TGTGCCAGCAGCCAAGTACGAGTTGCAACTAATGAAAAACTGTTTTTT	CASSQVRVATNEKLFF
NA	TRBV12-3/TRBV12-4	NA	TRBJ1-5	TGTGCCAGCAGACCCCAGGGGACGGGGAGCAATCAGCCCCAGCATTTT	CASRPQGTGSNQPQHF
TRBD2	TRBV3-1	once	TRBJ2-4	TGTGCCAGCAGCGGGACTAGCGGGAAAAACATTCAGTACTTC	CASSGTSGKNIQYF
NA	TRBV29-1	NA	TRBJ1-5	TGCAGCGTTGCGGGGGCAGGTAGCAATCAGCCCCAGCATTTT	CSVAGAGSNQPQHF
NA	TRBV5-1	NA	TRBJ1-5	TGCGCCAGCAGCTTGGGGTCGGGCAATCAGCCCCAGCATTTT	CASSLGSGNQPQHF
NA	TRBV7-9	NA	TRBJ2-1	TGTGCCAGCAGCTACAGGGACCATGAGCAGTTCTTC	CASSYRDHEQFF
NA	TRBV9	NA	TRBJ1-5	TGTGCCAGCAGCGTATCGGGGGAGAATCAGCCCCAGCATTTT	CASSVSGENQPQHF